The 9 T cell receptor beta chains in this list originate from one sample, sequenced in a study of Tregs in tolerant kidney transplant recipients. No antigen is known for these receptors. The assay was immunoSEQ multiplex PCR, and TCRdb's table has in-frame clones only and misses some. The sample lists about 31,000 clones, 82% seen once, with around 2.3% in the top ten. Sequencing was done on a sample of Tregs from blood cultured with allogeneic cells. The receptors shown here come from a human donor in good health.

The chain couples TRBV11-2 to TRBJ1-3; weak D call: TRBD1 (6 bases). The germline CDR1 and CDR2 sequences are SGHAT and FQNNGV. The CDR3 runs to 15 residues. Deletions cut 7 bases from V and 0 bases from J, with 13 bases between. Here the CDR3 reads CASTGTFSSGNTIYF. The CDR3 DNA sequence: TGTGCCAGCACCGGGACATTTAGCTCTGGAAACACCATATATTTT.

This clone was seen a single time. The V gene is TRBV6-5, the J gene TRBJ2-3; maybe TRBD2 (5 bases). V was clipped by 6 bases and J by 1 base, with 11 bases between them. Per the germline V gene, CDR1 is MNHEY and CDR2 is SVGAGI. The CDR3 covers 14 residues. The CDR3 sequence: CASRAPGGTDTQYF. The CDR3, as DNA: TGTGCCAGCAGAGCGCCCGGGGGCACAGATACGCAGTATTTT.

The chain combines TRBV19 with TRBJ1-1; D is undetermined. The CDR3 is 11 residues long. Germline assignment: CDR1 LNHDA and CDR2 SQIVND (reference sequence). Trimming took 7 bases from V and 4 from J, leaving 7 bases between them. Here the CDR3 reads CASNRGTEAFF. The CDR3 nucleotides read TGTGCCAGTAACCGTGGCACTGAAGCTTTCTTT.

The J gene is TRBJ2-3, the V gene TRBV13, with D unclear. V gave up 7 bases and J gave up 0 bases, with 8 bases separating them. Germline CDR1 reads PRHDT; CDR2 reads FYEKMQ (reference sequence). The CDR3 spans 13 residues. The CDR3 is CASNRASTDTQYF. For the CDR3, the DNA is TGTGCCAGCAATCGGGCAAGCACAGATACGCAGTATTTT. Looking up the rest from reference TRBV13 and TRBJ2-3 gives the full variable domain: AAGVIQSPRHLIKEKRETATLKCYPIPRHDTVYWYQQGPGQDPQFLISFYEKMQSDKGSIPDRFSAQQFSDYHSELNMSSLELGDSALYFCASNRASTDTQYFGPGTRLTVL.

Turning to this clone: At the DNA level, this CDR3 is encoded by other sequences in the same sample as well. This sequence joins TRBV7-9 and TRBJ2-1, with D possibly being TRBD2 (6 bases). The CDR3 extends over 16 amino acids. V gave up 5 bases and J gave up 2 bases, with 16 bases separating them. CDR1 and CDR2 (germline): SEHNR, FQNEAQ (reference sequence). The CDR3 loop is CASSPYSGGTYNEQFF. The DNA of the CDR3 is TGTGCCAGCAGCCCCTATAGCGGAGGCACCTACAATGAGCAGTTCTTC.

V usage is TRBV4-1 and J usage is TRBJ2-7, with 7 bases identical to TRBD2. The junction had 12 bases not matched to a gene; V was cut back by 0 bases and J by 7 bases. This CDR3 contains 16 residues. In germline, CDR1 is MGHRA, CDR2 YSYEKL. The CDR3 sequence: CASSQDKGTTLGEQYF. CDR3 sequence (DNA): TGCGCCAGCAGCCAAGATAAGGGGACTACCCTTGGGGAGCAGTACTTC.

The table lists this clone with a count of one. The chain employs TRBV6-1 and TRBJ1-5; D is perhaps TRBD1 (6 bases). Per the germline V gene, CDR1 is MNHNS and CDR2 is SASEGT. The CDR3 loop spans 13 amino acids. The V end was cut by 7 bases, the J end by 7 bases, with 14 bases between. The CDR3 DNA follows: TGTGCCAGCAAGGGGTTGACAGGCCAGCCCCAGCATTTT. Amino acid sequence: CASKGLTGQPQHF.

This clone came up a few times. V usage is TRBV5-3 and J usage is TRBJ1-5; D remains unclear. TRBV5-3 is noted as an ORF with a role that remains uncertain. The CDR3 runs to 13 residues. Deletions cut 8 bases from V and 0 bases from J, with 9 bases between. CDR3 coding DNA: TGTGCCAGGGTGAGTCTTAGCAATCAGCCCCAGCATTTT. Its protein is CARVSLSNQPQHF.

J is TRBJ1-3 and V is TRBV30, with 9 bases matching TRBD1. The CDR3 is 14 residues long. Germline CDR1 GTSNPN, CDR2 SVGIG (reference sequence). The V and J ends lost 3 bases and 2 bases, in that order; junction bases with no gene match: 2. The CDR3 loop reads CAWRGTGTGNTIYF. CDR3 DNA: TGTGCCTGGAGGGGGACAGGGACTGGAAACACCATATATTTT. Together with reference TRBV30 and TRBJ1-3, the CDR3 gives the full variable domain: SQTIHQWPATLVQPVGSPLSLECTVEGTSNPNLYWYRQAAGRGLQLLFYSVGIGQISSEVPQNLSASRPQDRQFILSSKKLLLSDSGFYLCAWRGTGTGNTIYFGEGSWLTVV.